These 9 T cell receptor beta chains were all obtained from the same sample, sequenced in a study of OX40 agonist ivuxolimab in advanced cancers. Method: immunoSEQ multiplex PCR; TCRdb's copy keeps in-frame clones and lacks some. The profile covers tens of thousands of clones, with over 80% appearing a single time and about a tenth taken by the ten largest. The sample consisted of CD4+ or CD8+ T cells sorted from blood, taken in a trial of the OX40 agonist ivuxolimab. Source of these receptors: an adult with an advanced solid tumor such as melanoma, head and neck, liver or kidney cancer.

This clone appeared a few times. The J gene is TRBJ2-3, the V gene TRBV7-8; TRBD2 agrees at 14 bases. From germline, CDR1 is SGHVS and CDR2 FQNEAQ. This CDR3 is 15 amino acids long. V shed 5 bases, J shed 7 bases, and the junction held 5 bases outside the gene matches. The chain's CDR3 is CASSLGTSGGNTQYF. CDR3 coding DNA: TGTGCCAGCAGCCTCGGGACTAGCGGGGGAAATACGCAGTATTTT.

The CDR3 reads CASSPGGAEDTQYF. DNA for the CDR3: TGTGCCAGCAGCCCGGGGGGGGCAGAAGATACGCAGTATTTT. The chain is built from TRBV28 and TRBJ2-3, with 8 nucleotides matching TRBD2. This CDR3 contains 14 residues. V shed 6 bases, J shed 5 bases, and the junction held 7 bases outside the gene matches. Germline-derived CDR1 and CDR2 are MDHEN and SYDVKM.

The chain uses TRBV2 and TRBJ2-2; D gene unclear. Between the trimmed V and J ends, which lost 2 bases and 5 bases, there was a span of 3 bases. The germline gives CDR1 SNHLY, CDR2 FYNNEI. There are 12 residues in the CDR3. The CDR3 DNA reads as TGTGCCAGCAGTGAACCGACCGGGGAGCTGTTTTTT. Amino acid sequence: CASSEPTGELFF.

This clone was recorded a few times. The V call is TRBV7-6, the J call TRBJ1-2, with a tentative D call TRBD1 (6 bases). The V gene's germline CDR1 is SGHVS and CDR2 FNYEAQ. The CDR3 is 13 residues long. V shed 2 bases and J shed 8 bases, with 12 bases lying between them. The CDR3 DNA reads as TGTGCCAGCAGCTTAAATCCAGGGGAAGGCTACACCTTC. This translates into CASSLNPGEGYTF.

The rearrangement uses TRBV7-9 and TRBJ2-7; TRBD2 matches 12 bases. V shed 1 base, J shed 2 bases, and the junction held 0 bases outside the gene matches. The CDR3 runs 15 residues. CDR1 SEHNR and CDR2 FQNEAQ come from the germline V gene (reference sequence). Written as DNA, the CDR3 is TGTGCCAGCAGCTTAGGACTAGCGGGAGCCTACGAGCAGTACTTC. It encodes CASSLGLAGAYEQYF.

The V gene is TRBV2, the J gene TRBJ2-7; TRBD1 agrees at 10 bases. After removal of 7 bases from V and 6 bases from J, the junction contained 9 bases not matched to a gene. CDR1 SNHLY and CDR2 FYNNEI come from the germline V gene. The CDR3 consists of 14 residues. The CDR3 protein is CASIRDRGLGEQYF. CDR3 coding DNA: TGTGCCAGCATTCGAGACAGGGGGCTTGGCGAGCAGTACTTC.

This clone has just one count. V is TRBV5-1 and J is TRBJ2-5, with 7 bases lining up with TRBD2. The germline CDR1 and CDR2 sequences are SGHRS and YFSETQ. With 3 bases clipped from V and 5 bases from J, the junction kept 10 bases outside the gene matches. The CDR3 has 15 amino acids. DNA of the CDR3: TGCGCCAGCAGCTCCTTGGGAGGGTTCCGGGAGACCCAGTACTTC. This encodes CASSSLGGFRETQYF. The variable domain in full, with the rest retrieved from reference TRBV5-1 and TRBJ2-5, is KAGVTQTPRYLIKTRGQQVTLSCSPISGHRSVSWYQQTPGQGLQFLFEYFSETQRNKGNFPGRFSGRQFSNSRSEMNVSTLELGDSALYLCASSSLGGFRETQYFGPGTRLLVL.

The rearrangement links TRBV5-1 to TRBJ1-1; 9 bases are shared with TRBD1. Looked up from germline, CDR1 is SGHRS and CDR2 is YFSETQ. V gave up 4 bases and J gave up 4 bases; unmatched junction bases: 8. The CDR3 totals 15 residues. The CDR3 DNA is TGCGCCAGCAGCACGGACAGGGGTGAGGGCACTGAAGCTTTCTTT. As protein: CASSTDRGEGTEAFF.

This sequence joins TRBV7-6 and TRBJ1-2, with D possibly matching TRBD1 (5 bases). The CDR3 sequence is 13 residues long. V gave up 5 bases and J gave up 3 bases, with 10 bases separating them. Germline CDR1 and CDR2: SGHVS and FNYEAQ. The CDR3 loop is CASSLGVDYGYTF. DNA of the CDR3: TGTGCCAGCAGCCTAGGGGTGGACTATGGCTACACCTTC. Variable domain in full (rest from reference TRBV7-6 and TRBJ1-2): GAGVSQSPRYKVTKRGQDVALRCDPISGHVSLYWYRQALGQGPEFLTYFNYEAQQDKSGLPNDRFSAERPEGSISTLTIQRTEQRDSAMYRCASSLGVDYGYTFGSGTRLTVV.